Listed below are T cell receptor beta chains from one sample, sequenced in a study of T-cell reconstitution after alpha-beta-depleted transplantation in children. MiXCR, run by TCRdb on the PCR reads, gives a single entry per CDR3 protein. The table records approximately 350,000 distinct CDR3 sequences, 15% to 20% of them present only once. Source: PBMCs, mostly from graft donor cells, taken 360 days after TCRalphabeta/CD19-depleted stem cell transplant. Every receptor here comes from a male patient aged 2 to 9 who had a stem cell transplant for acute lymphoblastic leukemia, so the T cells may come from the graft donor. The CDR3 runs from the conserved cysteine through the conserved F or W. The D gene is left open where the match is weak. Some rows mark clone size as missing; the rest say once, few, many or name a class of expanded clone.

size: NA
D: TRBD2
V: TRBV20-1
J: TRBJ2-3
DNA: TGCAGTGCTAGCCCTACAGGGACTAGCGGGCGCACAGATACGCAGTATTTT
CDR3: CSASPTGTSGRTDTQYF

size: few
D: NA
V: TRBV11-2
J: TRBJ1-5
DNA: TGTGCCAGCAGCTTAGATGCGGGGGGTCATCAGCCCCAGCATTTT
CDR3: CASSLDAGGHQPQHF

size: NA
D: NA
V: TRBV4-3
J: TRBJ1-2
DNA: TGCGCCAGCAGCCAAGAGGGGCAGGGCTCGTATGGCTACACCTTC
CDR3: CASSQEGQGSYGYTF

size: few
D: NA
V: TRBV4-2
J: TRBJ2-7
DNA: TGTGCCAGCAGCCAAGTAGGGGAAGGGACCTACGAGCAGTACTTC
CDR3: CASSQVGEGTYEQYF

size: NA
D: NA
V: TRBV29-1
J: TRBJ1-2
DNA: TGCAGCGTTGCTCGACAGAGTTCTAACTATGGCTACACCTTC
CDR3: CSVARQSSNYGYTF

size: once
D: TRBD2
V: TRBV20-1
J: TRBJ2-3
DNA: TGCAGTGCTACTAGCGGGCTTAGCACAGATACGCAGTATTTT
CDR3: CSATSGLSTDTQYF

size: few
D: TRBD2
V: TRBV4-3
J: TRBJ2-3
DNA: TGCGCCAGCAGCCAAGCGACTAGCATATCAACAGATACGCAGTATTTT
CDR3: CASSQATSISTDTQYF

size: few
D: TRBD1
V: TRBV7-9
J: TRBJ2-5
DNA: TGTGCCAGCAGCTGGGGGGACAGGGATCAAGAGACCCAGTACTTC
CDR3: CASSWGDRDQETQYF

size: many
D: NA
V: TRBV24-1
J: TRBJ1-2
DNA: TGTGCCACCAGTGCTGACAGGATTTTTAACTATGGCTACACCTTC
CDR3: CATSADRIFNYGYTF

size: few
D: TRBD2
V: TRBV7-3
J: TRBJ2-1
DNA: TGTGCCAGCAGCTTCTTAAGCGGGAGCTCCTACAATGAGCAGTTCTTC
CDR3: CASSFLSGSSYNEQFF

size: many
D: NA
V: TRBV20-1
J: TRBJ2-7
DNA: TGCAGTGCTAGGGACGCGGCCTACGAGCAGTACTTC
CDR3: CSARDAAYEQYF

size: few
D: TRBD1
V: TRBV12-3/TRBV12-4
J: TRBJ1-3
DNA: TGTGCCAGCAGTTTGACAGGGTCTTGGGATGGAAACACCATATATTTT
CDR3: CASSLTGSWDGNTIYF

size: few
D: NA
V: TRBV5-5
J: TRBJ2-3
DNA: TGTGCCAGCAGCTTTCTGACAGTTACGCAGTATTTT
CDR3: CASSFLTVTQYF

size: few
D: TRBD1
V: TRBV27
J: TRBJ2-7
DNA: TGTGCCAGCAGTTTCGCGACAGGGACCTCCTACGAGCAGTACTTC
CDR3: CASSFATGTSYEQYF

size: NA
D: NA
V: TRBV7-8
J: TRBJ2-1
DNA: TGTGCCAGCAGCTTTCTGGTACTATTATTGGGCAATGAGCAGTTCTTC
CDR3: CASSFLVLLLGNEQFF

size: few
D: NA
V: TRBV28
J: TRBJ2-7
DNA: TGTGCCAGCAGTTTTGGGTGGGGCTACGAGCAGTACTTC
CDR3: CASSFGWGYEQYF

size: few
D: TRBD2
V: TRBV10-3
J: TRBJ2-2
DNA: TGTGCCATCAGTGAGTTAGCGGGAGCCGGGGAGCTGTTTTTT
CDR3: CAISELAGAGELFF

size: few
D: TRBD1
V: TRBV4-2
J: TRBJ2-1
DNA: TGTGCCAGCAGCCAAGAGAAGGGACAGGGGTTCAATGAGCAGTTCTTC
CDR3: CASSQEKGQGFNEQFF

size: NA
D: TRBD2
V: TRBV27
J: TRBJ2-7
DNA: TGTGCCAGCAGTTTATACGGGAGGTCCTACGAGCAGTACTTC
CDR3: CASSLYGRSYEQYF

size: NA
D: NA
V: TRBV7-8
J: TRBJ1-1
DNA: TGTGCCAGCAGCCCATCCTATTTCGGGACAAAGGGGACTGAAGCTTTCTTT
CDR3: CASSPSYFGTKGTEAFF

size: few
D: TRBD1
V: TRBV6-5
J: TRBJ2-7
DNA: TGTGCCAGCAGTTCCAGGGGGCGCGGCCACGAGCAGTACTTC
CDR3: CASSSRGRGHEQYF

size: few
D: NA
V: TRBV4-2
J: TRBJ1-2
DNA: TGTGCCAGCAGCCAAGCGGACTATGGCTACACCTTC
CDR3: CASSQADYGYTF

size: many
D: NA
V: TRBV10-2
J: TRBJ2-3
DNA: TGCGCCAGCGGGGCCGCTTATACGCAGTATTTT
CDR3: CASGAAYTQYF

size: few
D: TRBD1
V: TRBV7-9
J: TRBJ2-5
DNA: TGTGCCAGCAGCTTACCGGGACAGGACCAAGAGACCCAGTACTTC
CDR3: CASSLPGQDQETQYF

size: few
D: NA
V: TRBV27
J: TRBJ2-7
DNA: TGTGCCAGCAGTTTAAGAGGGACCACCTACGAGCAGTACTTC
CDR3: CASSLRGTTYEQYF

size: few
D: NA
V: TRBV7-6
J: TRBJ2-3
DNA: TGTGCCAGCAGCACGGCGGGACACCATAGCGGGTCCACAGATACGCAGTATTTT
CDR3: CASSTAGHHSGSTDTQYF

size: few
D: NA
V: TRBV12-3/TRBV12-4
J: TRBJ2-3
DNA: TGTGCCAGCAGTACTCTAGGGTTCACAGATACGCAGTATTTT
CDR3: CASSTLGFTDTQYF

size: few
D: TRBD2
V: TRBV6-2/TRBV6-3
J: TRBJ2-3
DNA: TGTGCCAGCAGTCCCGCGGGAGAAGGGGATACGCAGTATTTT
CDR3: CASSPAGEGDTQYF

size: NA
D: TRBD1
V: TRBV7-9
J: TRBJ2-7
DNA: TGTGCCAGCAGCTCATACTCCGGACAGGGGCACCCCTACGAGCAGTACTTC
CDR3: CASSSYSGQGHPYEQYF

size: many
D: NA
V: TRBV7-2
J: TRBJ1-3
DNA: TGTGCCAGCAGCTTAGTTTGGGGAAACACCATATATTTT
CDR3: CASSLVWGNTIYF

size: NA
D: TRBD1
V: TRBV6-1
J: TRBJ1-3
DNA: TGTGCCAGCAGTGAAGGACAGGGGGTCGGGCGAAACACCATATATTTT
CDR3: CASSEGQGVGRNTIYF

size: many
D: TRBD2
V: TRBV19
J: TRBJ2-1
DNA: TGTGCCAGTAGTATAGCTCTAGCGGGATCTTACAATGAGCAGTTCTTC
CDR3: CASSIALAGSYNEQFF

size: NA
D: NA
V: TRBV5-1
J: TRBJ2-2
DNA: TGCGCCAGCAGCTTGGTCGGTGGGAAGACCTCCGGGGAGCTGTTTTTT
CDR3: CASSLVGGKTSGELFF

size: once
D: TRBD1
V: TRBV28
J: TRBJ1-5
DNA: TGTGCCAGCAGAACGGACAGGGGGACGTTTAATCAGCCCCAGCATTTT
CDR3: CASRTDRGTFNQPQHF

size: few
D: TRBD1
V: TRBV6-1
J: TRBJ2-1
DNA: TGTGCCAGCAGACAGACAGGGACGATATACAATGAGCAGTTCTTC
CDR3: CASRQTGTIYNEQFF

size: NA
D: TRBD2
V: TRBV10-1
J: TRBJ2-1
DNA: TGCGCCAGCAGTGACCCAGGACTAGCGGGACCGGATGAGCAGTTCTTC
CDR3: CASSDPGLAGPDEQFF

size: few
D: NA
V: TRBV4-3
J: TRBJ2-1
DNA: TGCGCCAGCAGCCATGGGTGGTTTCCTGACAATGAGCAGTTCTTC
CDR3: CASSHGWFPDNEQFF

size: few
D: NA
V: TRBV20-1
J: TRBJ2-1
DNA: TGCAGTGCTCCCCTGATGCAGCGGCTCTACAATGAGCAGTTCTTC
CDR3: CSAPLMQRLYNEQFF

size: NA
D: TRBD2
V: TRBV5-6
J: TRBJ2-1
DNA: TGTGCCAGCAGCTTGAATAGCGGGATTTACAATGAGCAGTTCTTC
CDR3: CASSLNSGIYNEQFF

size: many
D: NA
V: TRBV7-9
J: TRBJ1-1
DNA: TGTGCCAGCAGCTTACCCCTGGTCATTTTCAGGGAAGCTTTCTTT
CDR3: CASSLPLVIFREAFF